The 8 T cell receptor beta chains reported below all come from one sample, sequenced in a study of PD-L1 blockade in urothelial cancer. Sequencing was performed with immunoSEQ multiplex PCR; in TCRdb, only in-frame clones are kept and a portion is missing. Counted here are some 24,000 clones, 84% occurring once; the ten biggest clones make up 8% to 10%. The source material was PBMCs, sampled around atezolizumab (anti-PD-L1) treatment. The receptors stem from a man aged 70-80 years with urothelial cancer.

This clone has only one observation. The chain joins TRBV11-2 to TRBJ2-3; no firm D call. Trimming took off 0 bases at V and 6 bases at J, with 4 bases between the two ends. CDR1 is SGHAT, CDR2 FQNNGV, per germline. The CDR3 is 12 amino acids. CDR3 in DNA: TGTGCCAGCAGCTTAGATCCGGATACGCAGTATTTT. Its protein is CASSLDPDTQYF.

This chain connects TRBV11-2 to TRBJ2-5; 8 nucleotides agree with TRBD2. This CDR3 spans 15 amino acids. V dropped 1 base and J dropped 2; count of bases not matched to a gene: 3. Germline CDR1 reads SGHAT; CDR2 reads FQNNGV. CDR3 region: CASSLGASGQETQYF. The DNA for the CDR3 is TGTGCCAGCAGCTTAGGAGCTAGCGGGCAAGAGACCCAGTACTTC. Variable domain in full (rest from reference TRBV11-2 and TRBJ2-5): EAGVAQSPRYKIIEKRQSVAFWCNPISGHATLYWYQQILGQGPKLLIQFQNNGVVDDSQLPKDRFSAERLKGVDSTLKIQPAKLEDSAVYLCASSLGASGQETQYFGPGTRLLVL.

The gene calls are TRBV27 and TRBJ2-6, with a weak D call TRBD2 (5 bases). The CDR3 covers 14 residues. The V and J ends lost 6 bases and 4 bases respectively, with 10 bases between them. Per germline, CDR1 MNHEY and CDR2 SMNVEV (reference sequence). CDR3 bases: TGTGCCAGCAGCGGACTGCTCGGGGCCAACGTCCTGACTTTC. This gives the protein CASSGLLGANVLTF.

V gene TRBV7-5 combines with J gene TRBJ2-2; the DNA was not used to check the table's D call, TRBD2. TRBV7-5 is listed as a pseudogene. The CDR3 covers 16 residues. For the CDR3, the DNA is TGTGCCAGAAGCTTAGGGTCTAGCGGGAGGGTCGGGGAGCTGTTTTTT. This gives the protein CARSLGSSGRVGELFF.

The chain has TRBV27 and TRBJ2-7, with D hard to call. Trimming took off 0 bases at V and 0 bases at J, with 9 bases between the two ends. This CDR3 contains 15 residues. The germline CDR1 and CDR2 sequences are MNHEY and SMNVEV (reference sequence). CDR3 amino acids: CASSLSILSSYEQYF. The CDR3 nucleotides read TGTGCCAGCAGTTTATCGATACTGAGCTCCTACGAGCAGTACTTC.

This clone has a handful of counts. The genes are TRBV7-8 and TRBJ1-1; the match to TRBD1 covers 9 bases. J lost 5 bases, V lost 7 bases, and 8 bases had no gene match. The CDR3 totals 14 residues. Germline assignment: CDR1 SGHVS and CDR2 FQNEAQ. CDR3 residues: CASTLTGGRTEAFF. CDR3 nucleotide sequence: TGTGCCAGCACCCTAACAGGGGGCCGGACTGAAGCTTTCTTT.

The chain combines TRBV7-6 with TRBJ2-7; tentative D call: TRBD1 (6 bases). Germline V gene data show CDR1 as SGHVS and CDR2 as FNYEAQ. Trimming shortened V by 5 bases and J by 6 bases, and 11 bases separated the two germline ends. This CDR3 is built from 12 residues. Here the CDR3 DNA reads TGTGCCAGCAGCCGTACAGGGTCCGAGCAGTACTTC. This sequence encodes CASSRTGSEQYF.

The chain employs TRBV5-1 and TRBJ2-7; 9 bases agree with TRBD1. Germline trimming cut 6 bases from V and 4 bases from J; bases unmatched to any gene: 8. The germline V gene has CDR1 SGHRS and CDR2 YFSETQ. The CDR3 totals 14 residues. CDR3 coding DNA: TGCGCCAGCAACACCGGGACAGGGAAATACGAGCAGTACTTC. Protein product: CASNTGTGKYEQYF.